Included here is one T cell receptor (beta chain) sequence, with context. TCRdb passed the PCR reads through MiXCR, listing each CDR3 protein once. The sample shows 3,000 or so distinct CDR3 sequences, around 45% of them seen only once. From germline, CDR1 is MNHNS and CDR2 SASEGT. The CDR3 has 15 residues. Trimming shortened V by 0 bases and J by 10 bases, and 16 bases separated the two germline ends. The data derive from a study of immune characterization of retroperitoneal liposarcoma. The chain is built from TRBV6-1 and TRBJ2-1; tentatively, D is TRBD1 (6 bases). Sample: tumor tissue. This receptor was identified in a male donor with retroperitoneal liposarcoma. The CDR3 DNA reads TGTGCCAGCAGTGAAGCGACAGGCGACTCCTACGAGCAGTTCTTC. This codes for CASSEATGDSYEQFF.